This T cell receptor (beta chain) was documented in a study of identical twins. The cDNA had a unique molecular identifier and a template-switch universal primer site. TCRdb called the 5' RACE reads again in MiXCR, with one record for every CDR3 protein. The sample lists 220,000 or so distinct CDR3 sequences, approximately 7% occurring once. This clonotype occurred a few times. The antigen is unknown. The CDR3 extends over 14 amino acids. V was trimmed by 7 bases and J by 4 bases, leaving 15 bases between them. Per germline, CDR1 SEHNR and CDR2 FQNEAQ (reference sequence). Broader study findings: In cord blood, abundant beta clonotypes had fewer insertions; memory showed no trend. There is a chance that invariant MAIT and iNKT cells partially muddied zero-insertion analyses.

These records were also assigned to another study, of yellow fever vaccine responses in identical twins.

The chain joins TRBV7-9 to TRBJ2-3; D is perhaps TRBD2 (6 bases). The clonotype originates from a woman between 18 and 29 years old in good health. Sequenced material: memory (CD45RO+) T cells sorted from blood. The CDR3 DNA reads as TGTGCCAGCACCCCTGGGGGGTTCGCAGATACGCAGTATTTT. As protein: CASTPGGFADTQYF.